These T cell receptor beta chains were read from a single sample in a study of blood T cell repertoires in COVID-19. Some clones are missing from TCRdb's copy, which holds only in-frame ones; the method was immunoSEQ multiplex PCR. The sample records a few hundred thousand clones, over 75% being singletons. The sequencing sample was made of peripheral blood. Every receptor here comes from a young man who had recovered from COVID-19. Each CDR3 is given with its conserved first and last residue. The D gene is left open where the match is weak. The size entry is marked missing in some rows and otherwise reads once, few, many or a size class.

TRBJ2-3 . TRBV13 TRBD1 CASSSNRGLGDTQYF TGTGCCAGCAGCTCAAACAGGGGATTGGGAGATACGCAGTATTTT
TRBJ2-3 few TRBV4-1 . CASSQASTDTQYF TGCGCCAGCAGCCAAGCTAGCACAGATACGCAGTATTTT
TRBJ1-1 . TRBV7-9 . CASSRFHGTEAFF TGTGCCAGCAGCCGATTTCACGGGACTGAAGCTTTCTTT
TRBJ2-1 . TRBV10-2 TRBD2 CASRVAGGFYNEQFF TGCGCCAGCAGAGTAGCGGGGGGATTCTACAATGAGCAGTTCTTC
TRBJ2-1 many TRBV28 . CASIPFAGRNNEQFF TGTGCCAGCATTCCTTTCGCGGGGCGCAACAATGAGCAGTTCTTC
TRBJ2-7 . TRBV12-3/TRBV12-4 . CASSTRSEQYF TGTGCCAGCAGTACACGATCCGAGCAGTACTTC
TRBJ1-6 . TRBV9 . CASSPEGLSSYNSPLHF TGTGCCAGCAGCCCGGAGGGGCTAAGCTCCTATAATTCACCCCTCCACTTT
TRBJ1-2 . TRBV12-5 TRBD1 CASGLETRDRGADYGYTF TGTGCTAGTGGTTTGGAGACCCGGGACAGGGGAGCTGACTATGGCTACACCTTC
TRBJ1-1 . TRBV6-4 TRBD1 CASSPDRGAGSTEAFF TGTGCCAGCAGCCCAGACAGGGGCGCGGGTAGCACTGAAGCTTTCTTT
TRBJ1-5 . TRBV7-9 TRBD1 CASRGGTANQPQHF TGTGCCAGCAGGGGCGGGACAGCTAATCAGCCCCAGCATTTT
TRBJ1-4 . TRBV27 . CASSPTGTTNEKLFF TGTGCCAGCAGTCCTACAGGGACAACTAATGAAAAACTGTTTTTT
TRBJ2-3 . TRBV13 TRBD1 CASSIRQGRSTDTQYF TGTGCCAGCAGCATAAGACAGGGGAGGAGCACAGATACGCAGTATTTT
TRBJ1-6 . TRBV7-8 TRBD1 CASSSQGDSPLHF TGTGCCAGCAGCTCCCAGGGGGACTCACCCCTCCACTTT
TRBJ2-1 . TRBV12-5 . CASGFGGSVYNEQFF TGTGCTAGTGGTTTTGGGGGGTCCGTCTACAATGAGCAGTTCTTC
TRBJ2-2 . TRBV28 TRBD1 CASSPTGAGTGELFF TGTGCCAGCAGCCCGACAGGGGCGGGCACCGGGGAGCTGTTTTTT
TRBJ2-3 . TRBV3-1/TRBV3-2 . CASSQDEYSSSTDTQYF TGTGCCAGCAGCCAAGATGAGTACAGTTCTAGCACAGATACGCAGTATTTT
TRBJ1-2 . TRBV19 . CASSMIQQSYYGYTF TGTGCCAGTAGTATGATACAGCAGTCCTACTATGGCTACACCTTC
TRBJ1-2 . TRBV12-3/TRBV12-4 . CASSLAGPGGYTF TGTGCCAGCAGTTTAGCCGGCCCGGGTGGCTACACCTTC
TRBJ2-7 . TRBV2 TRBD2 CASSGSRGGLSEQYF TGTGCCAGCAGTGGATCGCGGGGGGGCCTCTCCGAGCAGTACTTC
TRBJ1-3 . TRBV19 . CASSTTGSWSGNTIYF TGTGCCAGTAGTACGACAGGATCTTGGTCTGGAAACACCATATATTTT
TRBJ2-7 . TRBV7-2 . CASSFSKTYEQYF TGTGCCAGCAGCTTTAGTAAGACCTACGAGCAGTACTTC
TRBJ1-1 . TRBV7-2 TRBD1 CASSSRTGGTEAFF TGTGCCAGCAGCTCGAGGACAGGGGGCACTGAAGCTTTCTTT
TRBJ2-7 few TRBV6-1 TRBD1 CASSDLGRQGVYEQYF TGTGCCAGCAGTGACCTGGGGAGACAGGGGGTATACGAGCAGTACTTC
TRBJ1-2 . TRBV29-1 TRBD1 CSVGTGRDYTF TGCAGTGTGGGGACAGGGAGGGACTACACCTTC